Described below is a single TCR beta chain sequence and its context. The sample is drawn from a study of blood T cell repertoires in COVID-19. Germline CDR1 MNHEY, CDR2 SVGAGI. This CDR3 spans 14 amino acids. V gave up 0 bases and J gave up 5 bases; unmatched junction bases: 3. Libraries were prepared by immunoSEQ multiplex PCR; TCRdb keeps only in-frame clonotypes and omits some of them. This sample carries fewer than 250,000 clones, about 83% of them seen once, and the ten largest clones take roughly 2.7%. Sequences were obtained from peripheral blood. The V and J genes are TRBV6-5 and TRBJ1-1; 7 bases match TRBD1. The receptor was isolated from a woman aged 40 to 49 with active or convalescent COVID-19. For the CDR3, the DNA is TGTGCCAGCAGTTACTCGCAACAGGGGACTGAAGCTTTCTTT. Amino acids: CASSYSQQGTEAFF.